This T cell receptor (beta chain) was observed in a study of shared clonotypes between healthy human individuals. Study summary: Per donor, three plates held CD4 naive cells, three held CD4 memory, two held CD8 naive and one held CD8 memory. Findings of the study overall: Naive subsets tended to show greater estimated richness than memory subsets.

CDR1 and CDR2 from the germline V gene are SGHTA and FQGNSA. This CDR3 comprises 14 residues. V lost 4 bases and J lost 8, with 17 bases in between. An assay was performed, and its level was deep. Some clones are missing from TCRdb's copy, which holds only in-frame ones; the method was immunoSEQ multiplex PCR. The table lists 1.6 million or so clones, more than 95% of them singletons. With regard to this clone: The antigen is not known.

The sequence derives from a man aged 30 to 39 in good health. Sequencing was carried out using naive CD4+ T cells sorted from blood. As for subset: CD45RA+ positively selected. This sequence joins TRBV7-2 and TRBJ1-2; D is unresolved. The CDR3 region is CASSSESVSGGYTF. Here the CDR3 DNA reads TGTGCCAGCAGCTCCGAAAGCGTTTCGGGAGGCTACACCTTC.